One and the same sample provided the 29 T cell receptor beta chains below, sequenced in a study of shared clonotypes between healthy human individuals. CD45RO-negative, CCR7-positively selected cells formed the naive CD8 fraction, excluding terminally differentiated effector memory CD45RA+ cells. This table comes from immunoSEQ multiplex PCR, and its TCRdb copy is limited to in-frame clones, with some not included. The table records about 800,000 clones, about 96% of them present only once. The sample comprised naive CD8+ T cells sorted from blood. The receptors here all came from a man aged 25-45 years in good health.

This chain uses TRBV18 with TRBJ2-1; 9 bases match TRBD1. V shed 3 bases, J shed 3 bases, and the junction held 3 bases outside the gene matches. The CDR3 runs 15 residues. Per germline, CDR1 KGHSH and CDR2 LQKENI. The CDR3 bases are TGTGCCAGCTCACCCTCGGGACAGGGCTACAATGAGCAGTTCTTC. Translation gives CASSPSGQGYNEQFF.

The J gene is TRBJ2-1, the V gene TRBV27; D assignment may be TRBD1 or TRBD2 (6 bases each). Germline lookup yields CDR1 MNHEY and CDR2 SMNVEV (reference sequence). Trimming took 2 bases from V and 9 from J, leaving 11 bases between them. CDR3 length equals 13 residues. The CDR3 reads CASSLAGGGEQFF. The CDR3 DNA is TGTGCCAGCAGTTTAGCCGGGGGCGGTGAGCAGTTCTTC.

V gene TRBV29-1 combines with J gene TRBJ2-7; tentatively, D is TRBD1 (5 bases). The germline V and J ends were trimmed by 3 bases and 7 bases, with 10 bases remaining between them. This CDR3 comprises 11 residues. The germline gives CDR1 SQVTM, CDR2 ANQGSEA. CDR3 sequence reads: CSVDAGREQYF. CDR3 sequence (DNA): TGCAGCGTTGACGCAGGGCGAGAGCAGTACTTC.

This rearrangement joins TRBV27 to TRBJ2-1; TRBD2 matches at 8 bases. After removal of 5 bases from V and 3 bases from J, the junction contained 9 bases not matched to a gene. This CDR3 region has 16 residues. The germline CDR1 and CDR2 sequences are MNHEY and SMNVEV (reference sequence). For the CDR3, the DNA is TGTGCCAGCAGTCCGCGGACTAGCATGGTCTACAATGAGCAGTTCTTC. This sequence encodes CASSPRTSMVYNEQFF.

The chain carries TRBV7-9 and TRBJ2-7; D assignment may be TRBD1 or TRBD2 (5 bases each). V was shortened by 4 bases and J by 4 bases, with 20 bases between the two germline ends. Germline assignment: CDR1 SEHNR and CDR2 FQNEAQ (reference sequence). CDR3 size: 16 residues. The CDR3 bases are TGTGCCAGCAGCTCGGGGCGGGCCCACCCAGTTTACGAGCAGTACTTC. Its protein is CASSSGRAHPVYEQYF.

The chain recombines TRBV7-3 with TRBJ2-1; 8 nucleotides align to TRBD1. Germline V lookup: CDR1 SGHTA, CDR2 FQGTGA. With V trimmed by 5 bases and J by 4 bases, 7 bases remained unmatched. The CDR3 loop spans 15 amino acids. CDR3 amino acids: CASSPAGTGYNEQFF. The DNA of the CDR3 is TGTGCCAGCAGCCCCGCCGGGACAGGATACAATGAGCAGTTCTTC.

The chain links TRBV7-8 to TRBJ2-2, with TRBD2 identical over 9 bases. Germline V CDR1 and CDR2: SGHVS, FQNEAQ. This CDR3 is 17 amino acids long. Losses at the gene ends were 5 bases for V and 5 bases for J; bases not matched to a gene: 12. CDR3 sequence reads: CASSPWSGLARTGELFF. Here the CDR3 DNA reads TGTGCCAGCAGCCCTTGGTCGGGACTAGCTAGGACCGGGGAGCTGTTTTTT.

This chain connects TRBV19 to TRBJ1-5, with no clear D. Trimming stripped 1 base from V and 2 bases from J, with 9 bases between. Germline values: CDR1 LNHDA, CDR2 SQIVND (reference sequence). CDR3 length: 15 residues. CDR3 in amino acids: CASSIGGFGNQPQHF. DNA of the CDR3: TGTGCCAGTAGTATAGGAGGATTTGGCAATCAGCCCCAGCATTTT.

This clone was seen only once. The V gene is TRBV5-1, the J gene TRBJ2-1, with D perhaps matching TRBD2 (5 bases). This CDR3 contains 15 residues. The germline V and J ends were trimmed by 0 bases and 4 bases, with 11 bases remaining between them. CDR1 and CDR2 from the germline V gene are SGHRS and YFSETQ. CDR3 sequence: CASSLASGQYNEQFF. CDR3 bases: TGCGCCAGCAGCTTGGCCAGCGGCCAATACAATGAGCAGTTCTTC.

The CDR3 region is CASSDKFYEQYF. CDR3 in DNA: TGTGCCAGCAGTGACAAATTCTACGAGCAGTACTTC. This rearrangement joins TRBV28 to TRBJ2-7, with no clear D. V was pared by 5 bases and J by 3 bases, with 8 bases between. The germline V gene has CDR1 MDHEN and CDR2 SYDVKM. The CDR3 sequence is 12 residues long.

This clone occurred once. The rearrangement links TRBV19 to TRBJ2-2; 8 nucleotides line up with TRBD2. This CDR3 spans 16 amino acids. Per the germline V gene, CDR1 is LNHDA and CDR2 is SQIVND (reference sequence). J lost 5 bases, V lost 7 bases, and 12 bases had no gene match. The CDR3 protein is CASTDPGGGLTGELFF. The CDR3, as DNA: TGTGCCAGTACCGACCCGGGCGGGGGGTTGACCGGGGAGCTGTTTTTT. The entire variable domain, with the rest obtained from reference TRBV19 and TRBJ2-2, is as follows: DGGITQSPKYLFRKEGQNVTLSCEQNLNHDAMYWYRQDPGQGLRLIYYSQIVNDFQKGDIAEGYSVSREKKESFPLTVTSAQKNPTAFYLCASTDPGGGLTGELFFGEGSRLTVL.

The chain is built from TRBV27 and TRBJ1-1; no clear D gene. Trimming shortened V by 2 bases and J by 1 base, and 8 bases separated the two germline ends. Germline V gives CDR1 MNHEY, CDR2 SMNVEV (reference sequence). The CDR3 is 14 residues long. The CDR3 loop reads CASSLLGTNTEAFF. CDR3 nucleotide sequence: TGTGCCAGCAGTTTACTCGGCACGAACACTGAAGCTTTCTTT.

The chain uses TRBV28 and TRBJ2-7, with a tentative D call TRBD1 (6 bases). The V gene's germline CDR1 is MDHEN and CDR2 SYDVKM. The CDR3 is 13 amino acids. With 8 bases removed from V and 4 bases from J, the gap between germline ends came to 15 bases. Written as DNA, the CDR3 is TGTGCCAGCCGAACAGGGTTGCCATACGAGCAGTACTTC. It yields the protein CASRTGLPYEQYF. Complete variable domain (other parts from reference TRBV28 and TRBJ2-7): DVKVTQSSRYLVKRTGEKVFLECVQDMDHENMFWYRQDPGLGLRLIYFSYDVKMKEKGDIPEGYSVSREKKERFSLILESASTNQTSMYLCASRTGLPYEQYFGPGTRLTVT.

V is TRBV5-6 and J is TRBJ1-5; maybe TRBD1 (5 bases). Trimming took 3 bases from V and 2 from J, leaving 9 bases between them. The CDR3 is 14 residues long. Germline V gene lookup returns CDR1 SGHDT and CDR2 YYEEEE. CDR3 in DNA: TGTGCCAGCAGCTCGGGGCGAGGCAATCAGCCCCAGCATTTT. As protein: CASSSGRGNQPQHF.

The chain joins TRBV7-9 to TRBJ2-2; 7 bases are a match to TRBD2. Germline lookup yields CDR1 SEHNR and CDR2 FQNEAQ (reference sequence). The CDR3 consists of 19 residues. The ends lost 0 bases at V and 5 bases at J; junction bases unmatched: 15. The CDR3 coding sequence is TGTGCCAGCAGCTTAGCGCGGGGGAGTGGAGTACCTGGGACCGGGGAGCTGTTTTTT. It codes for CASSLARGSGVPGTGELFF.

CDR3 residues: CASSGGNLGNTEAFF. CDR3 nucleotide sequence: TGTGCCAGCAGCGGAGGGAATTTAGGGAACACTGAAGCTTTCTTT. The chain uses TRBV9 and TRBJ1-1, with no clear D. Germline CDR1 reads SGDLS; CDR2 reads YYNGEE. This CDR3 has 15 residues. V gave up 3 bases and J gave up 1 base, with 13 bases separating them.

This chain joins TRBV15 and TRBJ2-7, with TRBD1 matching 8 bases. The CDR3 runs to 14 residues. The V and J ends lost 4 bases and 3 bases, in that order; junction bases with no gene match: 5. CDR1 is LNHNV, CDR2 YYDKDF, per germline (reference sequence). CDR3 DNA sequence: TGTGCCACCAGCAAGGACAGGGCAAGCTACGAGCAGTACTTC. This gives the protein CATSKDRASYEQYF.

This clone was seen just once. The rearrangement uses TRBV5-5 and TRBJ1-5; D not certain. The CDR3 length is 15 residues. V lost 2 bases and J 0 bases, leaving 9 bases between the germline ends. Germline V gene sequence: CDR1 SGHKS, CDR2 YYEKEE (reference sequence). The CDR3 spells CASSFGEISNQPQHF. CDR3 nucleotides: TGTGCCAGCAGCTTTGGGGAAATTAGCAATCAGCCCCAGCATTTT.

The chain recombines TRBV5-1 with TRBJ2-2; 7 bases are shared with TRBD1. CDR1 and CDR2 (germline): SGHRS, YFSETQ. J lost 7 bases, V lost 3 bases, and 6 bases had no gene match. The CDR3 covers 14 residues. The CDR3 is CASSWDSPGGELFF. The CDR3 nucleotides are TGCGCCAGCAGCTGGGACAGTCCCGGCGGGGAGCTGTTTTTT.

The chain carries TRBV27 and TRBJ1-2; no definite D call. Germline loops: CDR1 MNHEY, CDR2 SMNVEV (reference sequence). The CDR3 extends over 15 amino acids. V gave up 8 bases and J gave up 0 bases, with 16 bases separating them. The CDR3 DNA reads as TGTGCCAGCCTCCCTCAAAAGATGACTAACTATGGCTACACCTTC. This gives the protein CASLPQKMTNYGYTF.

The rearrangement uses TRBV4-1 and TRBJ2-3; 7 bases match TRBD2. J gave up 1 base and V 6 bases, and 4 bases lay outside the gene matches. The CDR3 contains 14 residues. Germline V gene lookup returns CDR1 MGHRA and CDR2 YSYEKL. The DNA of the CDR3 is TGCGCCAGCAGTGGAGCGGGACGCACAGATACGCAGTATTTT. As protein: CASSGAGRTDTQYF.

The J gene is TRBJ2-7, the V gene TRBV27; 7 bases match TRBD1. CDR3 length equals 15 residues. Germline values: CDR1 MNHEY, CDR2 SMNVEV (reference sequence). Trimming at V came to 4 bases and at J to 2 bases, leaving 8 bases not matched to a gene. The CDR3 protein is CASSSQGGTTYEQYF. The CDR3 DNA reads TGTGCCAGCAGTTCGCAAGGGGGCACAACCTACGAGCAGTACTTC.

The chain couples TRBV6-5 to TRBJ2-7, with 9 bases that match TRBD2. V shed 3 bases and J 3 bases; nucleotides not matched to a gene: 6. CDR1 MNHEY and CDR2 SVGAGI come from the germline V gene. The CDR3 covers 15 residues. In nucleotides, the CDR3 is TGTGCCAGCAGTTATTTAGGCGGGAGGGTCTACGAGCAGTACTTC. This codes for CASSYLGGRVYEQYF.

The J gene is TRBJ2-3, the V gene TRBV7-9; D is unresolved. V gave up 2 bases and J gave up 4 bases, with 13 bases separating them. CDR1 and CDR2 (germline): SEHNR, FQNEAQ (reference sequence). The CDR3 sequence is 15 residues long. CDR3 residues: CASSLSLRGADTQYF. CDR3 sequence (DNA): TGTGCCAGCAGCTTATCGCTCCGAGGCGCAGATACGCAGTATTTT.

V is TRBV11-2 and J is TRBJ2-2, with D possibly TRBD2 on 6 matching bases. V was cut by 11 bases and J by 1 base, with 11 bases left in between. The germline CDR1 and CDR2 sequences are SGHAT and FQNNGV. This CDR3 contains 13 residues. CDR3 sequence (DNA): TGTGCCCATTCTAGCGAGAACACCGGGGAGCTGTTTTTT. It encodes CAHSSENTGELFF.

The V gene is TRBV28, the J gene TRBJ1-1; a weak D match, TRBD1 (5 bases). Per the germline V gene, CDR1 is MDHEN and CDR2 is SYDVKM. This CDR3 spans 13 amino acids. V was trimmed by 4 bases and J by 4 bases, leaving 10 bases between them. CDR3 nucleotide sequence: TGTGCCAGCAGTTCGGGGGGTATCACTGAAGCTTTCTTT. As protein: CASSSGGITEAFF.

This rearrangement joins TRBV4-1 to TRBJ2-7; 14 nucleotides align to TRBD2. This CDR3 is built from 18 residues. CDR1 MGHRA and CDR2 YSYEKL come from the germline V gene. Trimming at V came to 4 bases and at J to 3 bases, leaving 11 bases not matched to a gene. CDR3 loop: CASSPAQGLAGGLYEQYF. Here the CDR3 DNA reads TGCGCCAGCAGCCCAGCGCAAGGACTAGCGGGAGGTCTCTACGAGCAGTACTTC.

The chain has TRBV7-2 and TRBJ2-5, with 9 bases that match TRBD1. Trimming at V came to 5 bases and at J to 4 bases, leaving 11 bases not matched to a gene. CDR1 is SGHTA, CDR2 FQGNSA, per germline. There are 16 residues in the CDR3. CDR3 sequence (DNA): TGTGCCAGCAGCCCCCAACAGGGGGCGCATTTAGAGACCCAGTACTTC. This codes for CASSPQQGAHLETQYF.

In nucleotides, the CDR3 is TGTGCCAGCAGTTTACTCGGGACTAGACGCTACGAGCAGTACTTC. This codes for CASSLLGTRRYEQYF. The chain joins TRBV27 to TRBJ2-7; TRBD2 aligns across 8 bases. CDR3 size: 15 residues. V was pared by 2 bases and J by 3 bases, with 6 bases of the junction left unmatched. The V gene's germline CDR1 is MNHEY and CDR2 SMNVEV (reference sequence).